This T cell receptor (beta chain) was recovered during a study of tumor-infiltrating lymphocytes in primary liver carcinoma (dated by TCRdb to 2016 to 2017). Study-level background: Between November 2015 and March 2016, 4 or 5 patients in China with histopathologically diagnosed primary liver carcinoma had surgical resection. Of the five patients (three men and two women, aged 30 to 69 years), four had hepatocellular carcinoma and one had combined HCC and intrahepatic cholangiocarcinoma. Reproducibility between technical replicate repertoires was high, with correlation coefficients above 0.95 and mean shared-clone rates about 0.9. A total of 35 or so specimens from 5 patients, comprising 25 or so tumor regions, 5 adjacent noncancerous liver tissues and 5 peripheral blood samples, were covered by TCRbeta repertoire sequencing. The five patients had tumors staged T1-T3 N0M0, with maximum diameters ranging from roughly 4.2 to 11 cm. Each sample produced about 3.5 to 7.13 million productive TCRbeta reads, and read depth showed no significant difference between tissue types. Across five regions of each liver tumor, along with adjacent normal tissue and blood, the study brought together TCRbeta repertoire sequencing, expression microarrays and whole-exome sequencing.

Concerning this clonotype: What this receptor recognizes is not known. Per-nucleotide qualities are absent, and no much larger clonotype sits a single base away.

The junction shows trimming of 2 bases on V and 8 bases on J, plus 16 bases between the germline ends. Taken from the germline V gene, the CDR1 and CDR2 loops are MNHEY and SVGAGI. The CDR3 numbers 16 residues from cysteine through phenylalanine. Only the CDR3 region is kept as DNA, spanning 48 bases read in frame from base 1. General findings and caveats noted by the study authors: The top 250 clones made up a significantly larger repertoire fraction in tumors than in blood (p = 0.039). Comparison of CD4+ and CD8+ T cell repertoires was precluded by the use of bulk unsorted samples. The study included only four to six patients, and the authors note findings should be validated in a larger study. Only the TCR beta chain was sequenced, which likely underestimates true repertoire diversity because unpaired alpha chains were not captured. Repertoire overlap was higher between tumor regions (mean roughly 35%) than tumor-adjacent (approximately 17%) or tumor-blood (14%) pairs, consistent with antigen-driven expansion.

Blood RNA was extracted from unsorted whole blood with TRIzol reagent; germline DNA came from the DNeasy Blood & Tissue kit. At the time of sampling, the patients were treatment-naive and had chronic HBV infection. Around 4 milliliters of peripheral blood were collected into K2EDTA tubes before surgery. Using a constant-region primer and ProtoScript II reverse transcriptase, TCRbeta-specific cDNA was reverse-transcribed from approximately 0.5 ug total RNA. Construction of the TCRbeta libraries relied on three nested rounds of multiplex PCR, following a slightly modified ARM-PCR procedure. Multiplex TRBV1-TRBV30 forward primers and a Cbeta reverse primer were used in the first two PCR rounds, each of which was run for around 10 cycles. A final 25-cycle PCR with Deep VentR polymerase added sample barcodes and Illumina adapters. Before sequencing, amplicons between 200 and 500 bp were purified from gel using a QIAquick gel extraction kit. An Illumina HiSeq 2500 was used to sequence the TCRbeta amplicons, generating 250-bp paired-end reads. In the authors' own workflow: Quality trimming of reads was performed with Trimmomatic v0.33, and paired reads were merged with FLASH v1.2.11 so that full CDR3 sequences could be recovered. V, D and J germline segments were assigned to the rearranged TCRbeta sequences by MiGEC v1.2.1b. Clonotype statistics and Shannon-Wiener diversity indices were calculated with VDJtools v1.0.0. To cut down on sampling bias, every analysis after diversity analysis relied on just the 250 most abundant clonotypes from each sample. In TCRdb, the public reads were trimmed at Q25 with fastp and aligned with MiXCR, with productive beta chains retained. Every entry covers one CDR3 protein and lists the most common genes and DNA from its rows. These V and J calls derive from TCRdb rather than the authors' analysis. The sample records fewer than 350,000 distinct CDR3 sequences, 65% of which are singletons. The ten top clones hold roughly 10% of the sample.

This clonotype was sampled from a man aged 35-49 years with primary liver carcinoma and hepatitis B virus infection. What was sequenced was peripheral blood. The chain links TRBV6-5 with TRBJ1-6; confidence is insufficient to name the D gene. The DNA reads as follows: TGTGCCAGCAGTTACACCCCCCGGAGGGATGATTCACCCCTCCACTTT. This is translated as CASSYTPRRDDSPLHF.